A single sample is the source of the 25 T cell receptor beta chains below, sequenced in a study of T-cell memory formation after mild COVID-19. TCRdb independently ran MiXCR on the 5' RACE reads; one entry per CDR3 protein. The sample lists a few hundred thousand distinct CDR3 sequences; less than 9.5% were seen once. Source material: PBMCs or a T cell subset sorted from them (not recorded which). The source is a man aged 18 to 29 who had mild COVID-19 (a few samples of this study predate the infection). Cell type and time point are not known.

The chain joins TRBV5-1 to TRBJ1-2; no definite D call. Trimming took 4 bases from V and 3 from J, leaving 13 bases between them. The CDR3 sequence is 14 residues long. CDR1 is SGHRS, CDR2 YFSETQ, per germline. CDR3 loop: CASSPLGGDYGYTF. The CDR3 nucleotides are TGCGCCAGCAGCCCCTTAGGAGGAGACTATGGCTACACCTTC.

This clonotype was recorded a few times. The J gene is TRBJ1-1, the V gene TRBV20-1; the D gene is possibly TRBD1 (6 bases). Germline CDR1 is DFQATT and CDR2 is SNEGSKA (reference sequence). V was shortened by 3 bases and J by 1 base, with 12 bases between the two germline ends. CDR3 length: 14 residues. CDR3: CSARRPGENTEAFF. CDR3 bases: TGCAGTGCTAGGCGGCCAGGGGAGAACACTGAAGCTTTCTTT.

This clonotype was counted at least ten times. The chain has TRBV20-1 and TRBJ1-5; D call uncertain. Germline CDR1 is DFQATT and CDR2 is SNEGSKA (reference sequence). The CDR3 length is 17 residues. V gave up 0 bases and J gave up 1 base, with 16 bases separating them. The CDR3, as DNA: TGCAGTGCTAGAGAGGGTCGAGGGATCGTCAGCAATCAGCCCCAGCATTTT. It codes for CSAREGRGIVSNQPQHF.

This clonotype appeared many times. The gene calls are TRBV10-2 and TRBJ2-1, with 10 bases lining up with TRBD1. Per the germline V gene, CDR1 is WSHSY and CDR2 is SAAADI. Trimming took 8 bases from V and 7 from J; bases not matched to a gene: 5. CDR3 size: 13 residues. The CDR3 protein is CASSGTGANEQFF. CDR3 coding DNA: TGCGCCAGCTCCGGGACAGGGGCTAATGAGCAGTTCTTC.

J is TRBJ1-1 and V is TRBV7-7; unclear D gene. Germline V lookup: CDR1 SSHAT, CDR2 FNYEAQ (reference sequence). This CDR3 comprises 15 residues. V was trimmed by 5 bases and J by 1 base, leaving 14 bases between them. This chain's CDR3 is CASSPVRTSNTEAFF. CDR3 DNA: TGTGCCAGCAGCCCAGTTCGGACTTCGAACACTGAAGCTTTCTTT.

V is TRBV25-1 and J is TRBJ2-2; 8 bases line up with TRBD1. The J segment lost 5 bases and the V segment lost 8 bases, leaving 13 bases of the junction unmatched. Germline V gene lookup returns CDR1 MGHDK and CDR2 SYGVNS. The CDR3 totals 16 residues. The CDR3 here is CASAPRGRGHTGELFF. DNA for the CDR3: TGTGCCAGCGCCCCCCGGGGCAGGGGGCATACCGGGGAGCTGTTTTTT. The whole variable domain, remainder taken from reference TRBV25-1 and TRBJ2-2, is EADIYQTPRYLVIGTGKKITLECSQTMGHDKMYWYQQDPGMELHLIHYSYGVNSTEKGDLSSESTVSRIRTEHFPLTLESARPSHTSQYLCASAPRGRGHTGELFFGEGSRLTVL.

This clonotype was observed a few times. This chain joins TRBV5-4 and TRBJ2-3; D not certain. Trimming took 4 bases from V and 4 from J, leaving 10 bases between them. Germline V gene lookup returns CDR1 SGHNT and CDR2 YYREEE (reference sequence). The CDR3 covers 13 residues. The CDR3, as DNA: TGTGCCAGCAGCCTCGCATACCCAGATACGCAGTATTTT. It encodes CASSLAYPDTQYF.

This clonotype was recorded many times. The chain employs TRBV7-2 and TRBJ2-5, with D possibly TRBD2 on 5 matching bases. The CDR3 covers 16 residues. Germline V gene data show CDR1 as SGHTA and CDR2 as FQGNSA. The V and J ends lost 0 bases and 1 base respectively, with 12 bases between them. The CDR3 DNA reads TGTGCCAGCAGCTTAGCGGGGATCAGCGGCCAAGAGACCCAGTACTTC. This translates into CASSLAGISGQETQYF.

V and J are TRBV9 and TRBJ2-3; tentative D call: TRBD2 (7 bases). This CDR3 is 14 amino acids long. V was cut by 6 bases and J by 2 bases, with 13 bases left in between. Germline V CDR1 and CDR2: SGDLS, YYNGEE. The CDR3, as DNA: TGTGCCAGCAATCGGGGGGCGTTCACAGATACGCAGTATTTT. This codes for CASNRGAFTDTQYF.

V and J are TRBV7-8 and TRBJ2-4; D is unresolved. Trimming stripped 0 bases from V and 0 bases from J, with 12 bases between. Germline assignment: CDR1 SGHVS and CDR2 FQNEAQ. The CDR3 has 17 residues. The DNA of the CDR3 is TGTGCCAGCAGCTTAGCGGCAAACAGAGAAGCCAAAAACATTCAGTACTTC. Translated, it gives CASSLAANREAKNIQYF.

Concerning this clonotype: One end of the junction does not line up with germline, which may come from a read error. The chain has TRBV20-1 and TRBJ1-1; TRBD1 matches 12 bases. Germline V gene lookup returns CDR1 DFQATT and CDR2 SNEGSKA (reference sequence). This CDR3 is 13 amino acids long. The CDR3 here is CSAREGQGAEALF. In DNA, the CDR3 is TGCAGTGCTAGAGAGGGACAGGGGGCTGAAGCTTTATTT.

This clonotype was found many times. The V and J genes are TRBV7-2 and TRBJ1-3, with D possibly being TRBD1 (6 bases). V shed 3 bases and J shed 1 base, with 10 bases lying between them. The V gene's germline CDR1 is SGHTA and CDR2 FQGNSA. This CDR3 is 15 amino acids long. CDR3 nucleotides: TGTGCCAGCAGCTTCCAGGGGACATCTGGAAACACCATATATTTT. Translating it yields CASSFQGTSGNTIYF.

This clonotype was detected ten times or more. The rearrangement uses TRBV11-2 and TRBJ2-5; a possible D gene is TRBD1 (5 bases). Trimming shortened V by 5 bases and J by 9 bases, and 10 bases separated the two germline ends. The CDR3 has 11 amino acids. Per germline, CDR1 SGHAT and CDR2 FQNNGV. The CDR3 spells CASSPGPSQYF. In nucleotides, the CDR3 is TGTGCCAGCAGCCCAGGGCCTTCCCAGTACTTC.

The V gene is TRBV28, the J gene TRBJ1-2; 7 bases are shared with TRBD1. CDR3 length equals 13 residues. The ends lost 6 bases at V and 4 bases at J; junction bases unmatched: 5. Germline V gene data show CDR1 as MDHEN and CDR2 as SYDVKM. The CDR3 protein is CASRPGQTYGYTF. Here the CDR3 DNA reads TGTGCCAGCAGGCCGGGACAGACCTATGGCTACACCTTC.

Notes on this clonotype: Its ends do not fully match the called genes, so a read error is possible. The chain uses TRBV7-2 and TRBJ2-5; 10 bases map to TRBD2. The CDR3 sequence is 12 residues long. CDR1 SGHTA and CDR2 FQGNSA come from the germline V gene. This chain's CDR3 is CASSFEREGLHF. In DNA form, the CDR3 reads TGTGCCAGCAGCTTTGAGCGGGAGGGCCTGCACTTC.

This clonotype occurred a few times. V gene TRBV12-3 or TRBV12-4 combines with J gene TRBJ1-5; no firm D call. V dropped 7 bases and J dropped 9 bases, with 16 bases sitting between them. The CDR3 totals 13 residues. CDR3: CASTLKHQMPQHF. The DNA for the CDR3 is TGTGCCAGCACCCTAAAACATCAGATGCCCCAGCATTTT.

The sample holds many counts of this clonotype. J is TRBJ1-2 and V is TRBV28; 8 positions match TRBD1. The CDR3 has 14 amino acids. Germline CDR1 MDHEN, CDR2 SYDVKM. After removal of 2 bases from V and 3 bases from J, the junction contained 2 bases not matched to a gene. Here the CDR3 DNA reads TGTGCCAGCAGTTTACAGGGGGCTGACTATGGCTACACCTTC. Translation: CASSLQGADYGYTF.

There are a few counts of this clonotype. The J gene is TRBJ2-1, the V gene TRBV12-3 or TRBV12-4; 8 nucleotides match TRBD2. The length of the CDR3 is 16 residues. V dropped 5 bases and J dropped 3; count of bases not matched to a gene: 9. The CDR3 region is CASSGRRGAHYNEQFF. The DNA for the CDR3 is TGTGCCAGCAGTGGCCGGCGGGGGGCCCACTACAATGAGCAGTTCTTC.

This clonotype was found a few times. The chain carries TRBV15 and TRBJ1-2; D is unclear. CDR1 and CDR2 from the germline V gene are LNHNV and YYDKDF (reference sequence). This CDR3 spans 13 amino acids. Trimming cost V 0 bases and J 8 bases, with 10 bases left between them. The CDR3 DNA sequence: TGTGCCACCAGCAGAGAGGAGGGAGGAGGCTACACCTTC. This codes for CATSREEGGGYTF.

This clonotype turned up a few times. V is TRBV4-1 and J is TRBJ2-2; D is perhaps TRBD1 (6 bases). This CDR3 has 17 amino acids. The V gene lost 1 base and the J gene lost 0 bases, with 12 bases spanning the gap. From germline, CDR1 is MGHRA and CDR2 YSYEKL. The CDR3 region is CASSQVARGPNTGELFF. In DNA, the CDR3 is TGCGCCAGCAGCCAAGTAGCCAGGGGCCCGAACACCGGGGAGCTGTTTTTT.

The table lists this clonotype with a few counts. V and J are TRBV7-2 and TRBJ1-1, with a tentative D call TRBD1 (5 bases). Germline V gene lookup returns CDR1 SGHTA and CDR2 FQGNSA. The CDR3 length is 12 residues. Trimming left V 7 bases short and J 6 bases short, with 12 bases between. CDR3 sequence reads: CASIFRDPEAFF. CDR3 DNA: TGTGCCAGCATCTTCAGGGACCCTGAAGCTTTCTTT.

This clonotype was seen many times. The chain links TRBV5-1 to TRBJ1-2; D is perhaps TRBD1 (6 bases). The CDR3 covers 13 residues. Germline loops: CDR1 SGHRS, CDR2 YFSETQ. With 0 bases removed from V and 6 bases from J, the gap between germline ends came to 9 bases. The CDR3 is CASSLAQGDGYTF. CDR3 nucleotide sequence: TGCGCCAGCAGCTTGGCACAGGGTGATGGCTACACCTTC.

This clonotype showed up just a few times. The V call is TRBV19, the J call TRBJ2-2, with D unclear. This CDR3 has 12 residues. CDR1 LNHDA and CDR2 SQIVND come from the germline V gene (reference sequence). With 5 bases removed from V and 10 bases from J, the gap between germline ends came to 11 bases. The CDR3 here is CASSPRTEELFF. In nucleotides, the CDR3 is TGTGCCAGTAGTCCTCGTACTGAGGAGCTGTTTTTT.

Many counts were recorded for this clonotype. This chain links TRBV12-3 or TRBV12-4 with TRBJ1-1; D not certain. Trimming removed 4 bases at V and 3 bases at J, with 9 bases between. This CDR3 contains 13 residues. CDR3 nucleotides: TGTGCCAGCAGTTCTCTCGGGGACACTGAAGCTTTCTTT. This codes for CASSSLGDTEAFF.

CDR3 bases: TGCGCCAGCAGAGACGACAGGGATTGGGGCACTGAAGCTTTCTTT. Amino acid sequence: CASRDDRDWGTEAFF. The chain combines TRBV5-1 with TRBJ1-1; 7 bases fit TRBD1. Germline lookup yields CDR1 SGHRS and CDR2 YFSETQ. V lost 5 bases and J lost 4; bases outside the gene matches: 11. This CDR3 contains 15 residues.